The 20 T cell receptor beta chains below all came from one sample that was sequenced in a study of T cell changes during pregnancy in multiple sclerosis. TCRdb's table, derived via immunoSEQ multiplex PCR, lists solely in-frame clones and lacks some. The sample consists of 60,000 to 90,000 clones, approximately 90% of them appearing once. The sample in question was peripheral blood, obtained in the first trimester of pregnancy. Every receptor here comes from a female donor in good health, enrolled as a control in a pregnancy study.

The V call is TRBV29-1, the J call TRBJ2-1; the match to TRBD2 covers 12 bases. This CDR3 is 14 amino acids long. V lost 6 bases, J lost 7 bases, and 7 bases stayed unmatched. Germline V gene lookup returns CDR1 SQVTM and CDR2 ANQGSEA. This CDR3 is CSVQTSGSRNEQFF. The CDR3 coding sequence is TGCAGCGTCCAGACTAGCGGGAGTAGGAATGAGCAGTTCTTC.

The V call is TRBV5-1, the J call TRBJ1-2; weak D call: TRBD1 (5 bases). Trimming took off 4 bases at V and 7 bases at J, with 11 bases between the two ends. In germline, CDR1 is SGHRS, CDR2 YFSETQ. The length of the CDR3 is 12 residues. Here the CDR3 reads CASSQTEGGYTF. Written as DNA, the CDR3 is TGCGCCAGCAGCCAGACAGAAGGTGGCTACACCTTC.

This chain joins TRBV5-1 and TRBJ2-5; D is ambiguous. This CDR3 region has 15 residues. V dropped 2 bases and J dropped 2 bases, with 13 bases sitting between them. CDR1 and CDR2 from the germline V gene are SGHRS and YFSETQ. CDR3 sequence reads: CASSLAPGSQETQYF. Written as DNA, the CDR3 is TGCGCCAGCAGCTTAGCGCCGGGTTCACAAGAGACCCAGTACTTC.

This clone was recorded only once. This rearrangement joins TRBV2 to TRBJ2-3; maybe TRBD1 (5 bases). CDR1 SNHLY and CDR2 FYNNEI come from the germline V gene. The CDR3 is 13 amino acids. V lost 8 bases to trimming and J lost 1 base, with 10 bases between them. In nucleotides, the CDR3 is TGTGCCAGCGGGGCCTGGCGCACAGATACGCAGTATTTT. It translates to CASGAWRTDTQYF.

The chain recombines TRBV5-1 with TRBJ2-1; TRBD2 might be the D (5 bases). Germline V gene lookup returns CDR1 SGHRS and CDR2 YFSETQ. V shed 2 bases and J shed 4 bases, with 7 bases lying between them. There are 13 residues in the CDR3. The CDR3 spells CASSLSGYNEQFF. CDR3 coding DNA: TGCGCCAGCAGCTTATCGGGGTACAATGAGCAGTTCTTC.

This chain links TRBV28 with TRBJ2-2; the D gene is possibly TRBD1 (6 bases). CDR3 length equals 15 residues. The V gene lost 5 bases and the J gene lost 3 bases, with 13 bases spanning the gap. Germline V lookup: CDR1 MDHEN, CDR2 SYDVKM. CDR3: CASSPPNRDTGELFF. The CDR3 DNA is TGTGCCAGCAGTCCCCCCAACAGGGACACCGGGGAGCTGTTTTTT. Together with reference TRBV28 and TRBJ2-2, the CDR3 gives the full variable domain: DVKVTQSSRYLVKRTGEKVFLECVQDMDHENMFWYRQDPGLGLRLIYFSYDVKMKEKGDIPEGYSVSREKKERFSLILESASTNQTSMYLCASSPPNRDTGELFFGEGSRLTVL.

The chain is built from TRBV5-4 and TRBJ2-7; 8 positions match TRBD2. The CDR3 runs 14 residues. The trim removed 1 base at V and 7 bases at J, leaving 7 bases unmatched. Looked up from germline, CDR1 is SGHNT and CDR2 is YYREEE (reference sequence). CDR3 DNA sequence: TGTGCCAGCAGCTTGCCGGGAGGGGAGGGGGAGCAGTACTTC. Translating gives CASSLPGGEGEQYF.

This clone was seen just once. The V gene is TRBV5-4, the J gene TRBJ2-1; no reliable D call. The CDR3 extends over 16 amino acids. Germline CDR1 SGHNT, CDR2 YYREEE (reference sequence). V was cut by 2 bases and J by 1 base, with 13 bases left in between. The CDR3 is CASSFPLGSSYNEQFF. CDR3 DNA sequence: TGTGCCAGCAGCTTCCCTCTAGGTAGTTCCTACAATGAGCAGTTCTTC.

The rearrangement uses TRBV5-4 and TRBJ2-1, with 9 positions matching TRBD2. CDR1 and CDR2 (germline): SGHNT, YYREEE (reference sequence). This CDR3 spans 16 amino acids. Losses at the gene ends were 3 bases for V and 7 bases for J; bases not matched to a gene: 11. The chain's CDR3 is CASSSTSGRHGNEQFF. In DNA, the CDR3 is TGTGCCAGCAGCTCCACCAGCGGGAGGCATGGGAATGAGCAGTTCTTC.

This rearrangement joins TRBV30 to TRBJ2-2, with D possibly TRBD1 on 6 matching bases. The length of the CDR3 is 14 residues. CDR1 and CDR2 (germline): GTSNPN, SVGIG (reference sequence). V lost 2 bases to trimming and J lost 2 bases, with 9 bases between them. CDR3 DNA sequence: TGTGCCTGGAGTATGGGACACAACACCGGGGAGCTGTTTTTT. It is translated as CAWSMGHNTGELFF.

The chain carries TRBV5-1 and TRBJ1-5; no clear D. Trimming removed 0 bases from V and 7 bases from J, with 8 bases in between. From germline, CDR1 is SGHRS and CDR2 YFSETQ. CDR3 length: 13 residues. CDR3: CASSLDGPQPQHF. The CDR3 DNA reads TGCGCCAGCAGCTTGGATGGGCCCCAGCCCCAGCATTTT. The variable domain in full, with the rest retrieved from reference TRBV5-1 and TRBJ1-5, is KAGVTQTPRYLIKTRGQQVTLSCSPISGHRSVSWYQQTPGQGLQFLFEYFSETQRNKGNFPGRFSGRQFSNSRSEMNVSTLELGDSALYLCASSLDGPQPQHFGDGTRLSIL.

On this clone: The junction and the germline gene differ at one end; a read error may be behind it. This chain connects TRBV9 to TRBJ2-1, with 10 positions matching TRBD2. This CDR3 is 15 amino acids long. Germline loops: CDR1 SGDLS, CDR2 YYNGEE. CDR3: CASRRAGGPYYEQFF. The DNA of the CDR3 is TGTGCCAGCAGGAGAGCGGGAGGGCCCTACTATGAGCAGTTCTTC.

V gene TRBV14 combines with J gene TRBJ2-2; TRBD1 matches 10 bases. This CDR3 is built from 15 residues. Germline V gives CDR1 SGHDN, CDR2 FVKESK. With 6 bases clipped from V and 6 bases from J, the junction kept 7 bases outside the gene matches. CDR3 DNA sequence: TGTGCCAGCAGACATAAAGACAGGGGGCCCGGGGAGCTGTTTTTT. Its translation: CASRHKDRGPGELFF.

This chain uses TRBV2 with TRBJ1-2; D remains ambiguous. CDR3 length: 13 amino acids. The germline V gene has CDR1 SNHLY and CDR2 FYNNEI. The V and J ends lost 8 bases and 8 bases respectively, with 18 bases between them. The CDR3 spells CASEEDGPKGYTF. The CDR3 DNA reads TGTGCCAGCGAGGAAGACGGCCCCAAGGGCTACACCTTC.

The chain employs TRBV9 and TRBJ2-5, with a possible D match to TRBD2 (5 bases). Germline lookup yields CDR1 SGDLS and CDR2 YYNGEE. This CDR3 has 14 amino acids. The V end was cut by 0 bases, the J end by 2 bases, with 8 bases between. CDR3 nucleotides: TGTGCCAGCAGCGTAGGCGGGTTACAAGAGACCCAGTACTTC. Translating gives CASSVGGLQETQYF.

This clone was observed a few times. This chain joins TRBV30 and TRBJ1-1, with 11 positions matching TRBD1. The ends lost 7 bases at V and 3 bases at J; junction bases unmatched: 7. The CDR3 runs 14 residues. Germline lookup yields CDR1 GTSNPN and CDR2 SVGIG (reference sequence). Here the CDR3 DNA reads TGTGCCTCACAAAGGGGACAGGGGGACACTGAAGCTTTCTTT. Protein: CASQRGQGDTEAFF.

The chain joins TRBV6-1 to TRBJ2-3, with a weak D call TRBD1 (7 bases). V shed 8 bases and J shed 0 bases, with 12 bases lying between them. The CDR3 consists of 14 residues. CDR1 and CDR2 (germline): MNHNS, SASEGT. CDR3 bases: TGTGCCAGCTCCCAGGGGGGTAGCACAGATACGCAGTATTTT. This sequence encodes CASSQGGSTDTQYF.

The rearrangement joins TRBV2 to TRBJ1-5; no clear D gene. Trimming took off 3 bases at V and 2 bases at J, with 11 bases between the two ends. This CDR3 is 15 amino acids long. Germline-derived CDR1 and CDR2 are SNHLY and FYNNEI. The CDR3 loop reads CASSEAGWGNQPQHF. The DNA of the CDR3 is TGTGCCAGCAGTGAGGCAGGCTGGGGCAATCAGCCCCAGCATTTT.

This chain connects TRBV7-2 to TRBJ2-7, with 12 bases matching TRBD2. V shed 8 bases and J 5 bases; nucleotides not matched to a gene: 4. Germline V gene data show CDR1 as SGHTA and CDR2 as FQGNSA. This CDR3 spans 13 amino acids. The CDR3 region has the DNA TGTGCCAGCCCCAGGACTAGCGGGAACGAGCAGTACTTC. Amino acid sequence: CASPRTSGNEQYF.

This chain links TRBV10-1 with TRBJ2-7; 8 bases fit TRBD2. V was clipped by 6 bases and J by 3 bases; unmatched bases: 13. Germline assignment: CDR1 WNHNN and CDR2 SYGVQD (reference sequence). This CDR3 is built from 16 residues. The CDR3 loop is CASSGSYEREYYEQYF. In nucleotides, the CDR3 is TGCGCCAGCAGCGGGTCCTACGAGCGGGAGTACTACGAGCAGTACTTC.